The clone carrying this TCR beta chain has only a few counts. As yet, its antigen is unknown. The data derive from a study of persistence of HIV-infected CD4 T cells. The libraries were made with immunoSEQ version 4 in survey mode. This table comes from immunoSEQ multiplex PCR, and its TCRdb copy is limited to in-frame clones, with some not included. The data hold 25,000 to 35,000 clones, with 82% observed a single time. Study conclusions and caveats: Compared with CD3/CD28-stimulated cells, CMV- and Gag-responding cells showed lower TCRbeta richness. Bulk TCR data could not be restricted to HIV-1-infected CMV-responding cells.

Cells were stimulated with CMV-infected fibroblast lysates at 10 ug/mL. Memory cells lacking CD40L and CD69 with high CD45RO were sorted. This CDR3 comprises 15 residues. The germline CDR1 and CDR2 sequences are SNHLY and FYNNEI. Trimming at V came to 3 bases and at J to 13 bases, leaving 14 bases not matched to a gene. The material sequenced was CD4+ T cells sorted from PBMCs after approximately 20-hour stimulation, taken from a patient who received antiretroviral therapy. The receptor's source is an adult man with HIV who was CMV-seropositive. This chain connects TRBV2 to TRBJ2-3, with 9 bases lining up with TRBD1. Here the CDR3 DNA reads TGTGCCAGCAGTGAGTCAGGGACCCGGGACAGGGAGAAGTATTTT. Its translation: CASSESGTRDREKYF.